One and the same sample provided the 25 T cell receptor beta chains below, sequenced in a study of cytomegalovirus exposure and HLA in healthy donors. Use of 60 Vbeta and 13 Jbeta primers characterized the PCR. TCRdb's copy holds only in-frame clones and misses some; the assay was immunoSEQ multiplex PCR. The sample lists about 160,000 clones, about 77% occurring once. Material: PBMCs. These receptors were collected from a man younger than 40 in good health and CMV-seronegative.

V gene TRBV9 combines with J gene TRBJ1-1, with 8 bases matching TRBD1. This CDR3 is 13 amino acids long. The germline CDR1 and CDR2 sequences are SGDLS and YYNGEE. V was pared by 5 bases and J by 3 bases, with 3 bases of the junction left unmatched. The CDR3 here is CASRPQGDTEAFF. The CDR3 nucleotides read TGTGCCAGCAGACCACAGGGGGACACTGAAGCTTTCTTT.

This CDR3 is CASSLVGMVQYF. In DNA, the CDR3 is TGTGCCAGCAGCTTGGTCGGGATGGTGCAGTATTTT. The rearrangement joins TRBV5-6 to TRBJ2-3, with a possible D match to TRBD2 (5 bases). The CDR3 totals 12 residues. Trimming pared 0 bases from V and 11 bases from J, leaving 10 bases between. Per germline, CDR1 SGHDT and CDR2 YYEEEE.

This clone appeared once. The CDR3 reads CASSPDRGSGNTIYF. The CDR3 region has the DNA TGCGCCAGCAGCCCCGACAGGGGCTCTGGAAACACCATATATTTT. This chain connects TRBV5-1 to TRBJ1-3; 8 bases align to TRBD1. The CDR3 is 15 amino acids. V gave up 4 bases and J gave up 0 bases; unmatched junction bases: 3. CDR1 is SGHRS, CDR2 YFSETQ, per germline.

The chain couples TRBV28 to TRBJ2-1; TRBD2 aligns across 9 bases. Per the germline V gene, CDR1 is MDHEN and CDR2 is SYDVKM. V trimming: 3 bases; J trimming: 7 bases; junction bases outside the gene matches: 7. The CDR3 covers 15 residues. CDR3 in DNA: TGTGCCAGCAGTTTCGCGGCTAGCGGGACGAATGAGCAGTTCTTC. It yields the protein CASSFAASGTNEQFF.

The chain couples TRBV5-5 to TRBJ1-2, with 8 nucleotides matching TRBD1. The CDR3 contains 14 residues. V was clipped by 4 bases and J by 2 bases; unmatched bases: 4. CDR1 is SGHKS and CDR2 is YYEKEE in the germline V gene (reference sequence). The CDR3 DNA is TGTGCCAGCAGCGTACAGGGGGTGAACTATGGCTACACCTTC. It yields the protein CASSVQGVNYGYTF.

This clone has a handful of counts. This chain connects TRBV7-3 to TRBJ1-2; 9 bases align to TRBD1. With 4 bases clipped from V and 4 bases from J, the junction kept 7 bases outside the gene matches. CDR3 length equals 15 residues. Germline V gene lookup returns CDR1 SGHTA and CDR2 FQGTGA. CDR3 amino acids: CASSSPGQGVYGYTF. The CDR3 DNA follows: TGTGCCAGCAGCTCGCCGGGACAGGGTGTCTATGGCTACACCTTC.

The chain links TRBV6-5 to TRBJ2-7, with 7 bases fitting TRBD2. Trimming at V came to 11 bases and at J to 4 bases, leaving 8 bases not matched to a gene. Germline-derived CDR1 and CDR2 are MNHEY and SVGAGI. CDR3 length: 12 amino acids. The CDR3 spells CAAKGTTYEQYF. The CDR3 DNA sequence: TGTGCCGCTAAAGGGACTACGTACGAGCAGTACTTC.

The chain is built from TRBV19 and TRBJ1-4; D gene ambiguous. The V and J ends lost 7 bases and 0 bases respectively, with 9 bases between them. There are 14 residues in the CDR3. The germline gives CDR1 LNHDA, CDR2 SQIVND (reference sequence). CDR3 protein: CASTTGATNEKLFF. DNA for the CDR3: TGTGCCAGTACGACGGGAGCAACTAATGAAAAACTGTTTTTT.

The chain combines TRBV18 with TRBJ1-3, with TRBD1 identical over 9 bases. Germline V gene sequence: CDR1 KGHSH, CDR2 LQKENI. The CDR3 loop spans 17 amino acids. The V and J ends lost 8 bases and 1 base, in that order; junction bases with no gene match: 12. CDR3 sequence (DNA): TGTGCCAGCCAAGCGACTAAACAGGGGGCGTCTGGAAACACCATATATTTT. The encoded protein is CASQATKQGASGNTIYF.

V usage is TRBV7-9 and J usage is TRBJ1-5, with 7 bases lining up with TRBD1. CDR1 and CDR2 (germline): SEHNR, FQNEAQ (reference sequence). V lost 1 base, J lost 3 bases, and 3 bases stayed unmatched. The CDR3 totals 15 residues. CDR3 sequence: CASSLGDSYNQPQHF. DNA of the CDR3: TGTGCCAGCAGCTTAGGGGACAGCTACAATCAGCCCCAGCATTTT.

The chain uses TRBV7-2 and TRBJ1-5; D uncertain. Germline V gives CDR1 SGHTA, CDR2 FQGNSA. The CDR3 totals 15 residues. V was pared by 1 base and J by 1 base, with 8 bases between. CDR3 protein: CASSLGVLSNQPQHF. For the CDR3, the DNA is TGTGCCAGCAGCTTAGGAGTACTAAGCAATCAGCCCCAGCATTTT.

This clone came up a few times. The DNA of the CDR3 is TGTGCCAGCAGTTACGAAGATCCGGGTAGCGACGAGCAGTACTTC. This codes for CASSYEDPGSDEQYF. This chain joins TRBV6-5 and TRBJ2-7; tentative D call: TRBD2 (5 bases). Trimming stripped 2 bases from V and 5 bases from J, with 16 bases between. The CDR3 runs 15 residues. Germline V gene lookup returns CDR1 MNHEY and CDR2 SVGAGI.

In its sample, this clone was seen a few times. Here the CDR3 DNA reads TGCGCCAGCAGCCCGCGGGGTGGAGCTAATGAAAAACTGTTTTTT. The encoded protein is CASSPRGGANEKLFF. The rearrangement links TRBV4-3 to TRBJ1-4, with D unclear. This CDR3 region has 15 residues. V was cut by 4 bases and J by 3 bases, with 12 bases left in between. Germline values: CDR1 LGHNA, CDR2 YSLEER.

This sequence joins TRBV2 and TRBJ1-5, with TRBD1 matching over 9 bases. This CDR3 spans 15 amino acids. V lost 6 bases and J lost 4; bases outside the gene matches: 7. Germline values: CDR1 SNHLY, CDR2 FYNNEI. CDR3 in amino acids: CASRRWDRENQPQHF. The CDR3 DNA is TGTGCCAGCAGGAGGTGGGACAGGGAAAATCAGCCCCAGCATTTT.

This chain joins TRBV7-8 and TRBJ2-3; possibly TRBD1 for D (6 bases). The CDR3 length is 16 residues. Germline loops: CDR1 SGHVS, CDR2 FQNEAQ. The V gene lost 4 bases and the J gene lost 3 bases, with 17 bases spanning the gap. CDR3: CASSYLPQGLTDTQYF. The CDR3 nucleotides are TGTGCCAGCAGCTACCTCCCCCAGGGGCTGACAGATACGCAGTATTTT.

CDR3 amino acids: CASSEEGGPGNEQFF. CDR3 bases: TGTGCCAGCAGTGAGGAGGGAGGTCCTGGGAATGAGCAGTTCTTC. V usage is TRBV25-1 and J usage is TRBJ2-1; weak D call: TRBD2 (6 bases). The germline gives CDR1 MGHDK, CDR2 SYGVNS. Trimming took off 3 bases at V and 7 bases at J, with 16 bases between the two ends. This CDR3 region has 15 residues.

The rearrangement uses TRBV6-5 and TRBJ2-1, with 7 nucleotides matching TRBD1. There are 11 residues in the CDR3. The trim removed 4 bases at V and 13 bases at J, leaving 4 bases unmatched. CDR1 MNHEY and CDR2 SVGAGI come from the germline V gene. Written as DNA, the CDR3 is TGTGCCAGCAGTTCGACAGGGATCCAGTTCTTC. It is translated as CASSSTGIQFF.

V usage is TRBV7-2 and J usage is TRBJ2-7, with 9 bases that match TRBD2. This CDR3 spans 16 amino acids. V lost 0 bases to trimming and J lost 1 base; unmatched junction nucleotides: 4. Looked up from germline, CDR1 is SGHTA and CDR2 is FQGNSA. CDR3 protein: CASSLAGGGGSYEQYF. The CDR3 DNA sequence: TGTGCCAGCAGCTTAGCCGGCGGGGGGGGATCCTACGAGCAGTACTTC.

This sequence joins TRBV19 and TRBJ2-3; 8 bases match TRBD2. V trimming: 3 bases; J trimming: 0 bases; junction bases outside the gene matches: 11. This CDR3 has 18 amino acids. Per the germline V gene, CDR1 is LNHDA and CDR2 is SQIVND (reference sequence). CDR3 region: CASSIRGSGAPSTDTQYF. The CDR3 bases are TGTGCCAGTAGTATCCGGGGTAGCGGGGCCCCTAGCACAGATACGCAGTATTTT.

The V gene is TRBV19, the J gene TRBJ1-5; D gene ambiguous. This CDR3 contains 13 residues. Germline-derived CDR1 and CDR2 are LNHDA and SQIVND (reference sequence). Trimming took 0 bases from V and 7 from J, leaving 7 bases between them. In nucleotides, the CDR3 is TGTGCCAGTAGTATAGATCTAACCCAGCCCCAGCATTTT. Translated, it gives CASSIDLTQPQHF.

The rearrangement uses TRBV7-8 and TRBJ1-5; D might be TRBD1 (6 bases). V was trimmed by 5 bases and J by 6 bases, leaving 20 bases between them. The CDR3 loop spans 16 amino acids. In germline, CDR1 is SGHVS, CDR2 FQNEAQ. For the CDR3, the DNA is TGTGCCAGCAGCACCCGTGGAGCGGGGGCTAGTCAGCCCCAGCATTTT. This codes for CASSTRGAGASQPQHF.

The table lists this clone with a few counts. As DNA, the CDR3 is TGCGCCAGCAGTGAGGGCGGCACGGCCGGCAAAGAGCAGTTCTTC. Its translation: CASSEGGTAGKEQFF. The rearrangement uses TRBV10-1 and TRBJ2-1; D unresolved. CDR3 size: 15 residues. The V gene lost 2 bases and the J gene lost 10 bases, with 18 bases spanning the gap. The germline V gene has CDR1 WNHNN and CDR2 SYGVQD (reference sequence).

The V call is TRBV7-9, the J call TRBJ2-7, with D possibly matching TRBD2 (5 bases). The CDR3 has 15 residues. In germline, CDR1 is SEHNR, CDR2 FQNEAQ (reference sequence). V was trimmed by 0 bases and J by 4 bases, leaving 13 bases between them. The CDR3 sequence: CASSLAPSGRYEQYF. The DNA of the CDR3 is TGTGCCAGCAGCTTAGCGCCGAGCGGAAGATACGAGCAGTACTTC. Full variable domain (outside the CDR3, taken from reference TRBV7-9 and TRBJ2-7): DTGVSQNPRHKITKRGQNVTFRCDPISEHNRLYWYRQTLGQGPEFLTYFQNEAQLEKSRLLSDRFSAERPKGSFSTLEIQRTEQGDSAMYLCASSLAPSGRYEQYFGPGTRLTVT.

This sequence joins TRBV5-4 and TRBJ1-1; a possible D gene is TRBD1 (6 bases). Germline V gives CDR1 SGHNT, CDR2 YYREEE (reference sequence). The V and J ends lost 5 bases and 1 base respectively, with 15 bases between them. CDR3 length: 15 amino acids. The CDR3 nucleotides are TGTGCCAGCAGTTCCCGGACAGCGCAGAACACTGAAGCTTTCTTT. As protein: CASSSRTAQNTEAFF.

V usage is TRBV6-1 and J usage is TRBJ1-2, with D tentatively TRBD1 (5 bases). The CDR3 runs 15 residues. Germline V gene sequence: CDR1 MNHNS, CDR2 SASEGT. The germline V and J ends were trimmed by 0 bases and 5 bases, with 13 bases remaining between them. The CDR3 spells CASSEAPGGGYGYTF. CDR3 coding DNA: TGTGCCAGCAGTGAAGCTCCGGGTGGGGGGTATGGCTACACCTTC.